This TCR beta chain stems from a study of blood T cell repertoires in COVID-19. The table came from immunoSEQ multiplex PCR; TCRdb's copy has only in-frame clones and leaves some out. Here the sample spans 130,000 to 150,000 clones, 85% being singletons. CDR3 size: 15 residues. V shed 2 bases, J shed 5 bases, and the junction held 3 bases outside the gene matches. Germline loops: CDR1 SGHNT, CDR2 YYREEE (reference sequence). Sequencing used peripheral blood. The chain combines TRBV5-4 with TRBJ1-6, with 8 nucleotides matching TRBD1. The sequence was obtained from a human donor with acute or convalescent COVID-19. The donor label of this sample is uncertain. The DNA for the CDR3 is TGTGCCAGCAGCTTTTTGGACAGGGATAATTCACCCCTCCACTTT. As protein: CASSFLDRDNSPLHF. Full variable domain (rest looked up from reference TRBV5-4 and TRBJ1-6): ETGVTQSPTHLIKTRGQQVTLRCSSQSGHNTVSWYQQALGQGPQFIFQYYREEENGRGNFPPRFSGLQFPNYSSELNVNALELDDSALYLCASSFLDRDNSPLHFGNGTRLTVT.